This T cell receptor beta chain came from a study of human T cells and chemical hapten exposure. Study-level information: There were per-sample TCR yield variations, arising mainly from small pooled library volume differences.

MiXCR, run by TCRdb on the RACE reads, gives a single entry per CDR3 protein. The sample lists about 120,000 distinct CDR3 sequences; over 10% were seen once. A note on this clonotype: Antigen specificity is unknown.

General study points: There were significantly more large CDR3 similarity clusters among expanded TCRs than among controls.

V lost 4 bases and J lost 1, with 17 bases in between. The CDR3 has 16 residues. The germline gives CDR1 SGHRS, CDR2 YFSETQ. Documented time point: patch test 1, 2 weeks after DPC sensitization. The treatment: therapeutic diphenylcyclopropenone sensitization with weekly scalp DPC. Sequenced here: whole blood, sampled in connection with sensitization to the hapten diphenylcyclopropenone (DPC). The sequence derives from a woman between 50 and 59 years old with alopecia areata. Some clones in this sample may be carry-over from other donors' samples. The rearrangement links TRBV5-1 to TRBJ2-5; TRBD2 might be the D (7 bases). CDR3 nucleotides: TGCGCCAGCAGCCTCCCTAGCGGAGGGGGCCAAGAGACCCAGTACTTC. It yields the protein CASSLPSGGGQETQYF. The full variable domain, in which reference TRBV5-1 and TRBJ2-5 provide the parts outside the CDR3, is KAGVTQTPRYLIKTRGQQVTLSCSPISGHRSVSWYQQTPGQGLQFLFEYFSETQRNKGNFPGRFSGRQFSNSRSEMNVSTLELGDSALYLCASSLPSGGGQETQYFGPGTRLLVL.